These 13 T cell receptor beta chains originate from one sample sequenced in a study of Ad26.COV2.S vaccination and SARS-CoV-2 variants. The method was immunoSEQ multiplex PCR; TCRdb's version includes in-frame clones alone and lacks a portion of them. This table has fewer than 800,000 clones, more than 80% appearing once. Treatment meaning: about 20 received Ad26.COV2.S at low or high dose, single or two shots; 5 received placebo; per-sample allocation not given. Specimens were obtained on day 63 following the first vaccine or placebo injection. This sample comprised peripheral blood, obtained in a trial of Ad26.COV2.S vaccine versus placebo. Receptors originate from a person aged 18-65 years who received the Ad26.COV2.S COVID-19 vaccine or a placebo.

The chain recombines TRBV5-4 with TRBJ1-5; 9 bases align to TRBD1. J lost 3 bases, V lost 3 bases, and 4 bases had no gene match. The CDR3 spans 15 residues. Germline CDR1 and CDR2: SGHNT and YYREEE (reference sequence). The CDR3 DNA reads TGTGCCAGCAGCTCCGGGACAGGGATCAATCAGCCCCAGCATTTT. Its protein is CASSSGTGINQPQHF. Full variable domain (outside the CDR3, taken from reference TRBV5-4 and TRBJ1-5): ETGVTQSPTHLIKTRGQQVTLRCSSQSGHNTVSWYQQALGQGPQFIFQYYREEENGRGNFPPRFSGLQFPNYSSELNVNALELDDSALYLCASSSGTGINQPQHFGDGTRLSIL.

J is TRBJ2-2 and V is TRBV7-9; perhaps TRBD1 as D (5 bases). V was shortened by 7 bases and J by 0 bases, with 12 bases between the two germline ends. Germline assignment: CDR1 SEHNR and CDR2 FQNEAQ (reference sequence). The CDR3 is 15 amino acids. The DNA of the CDR3 is TGTGCCAGCACCCGCCGACAGTCGAACACCGGGGAGCTGTTTTTT. Translating gives CASTRRQSNTGELFF. Variable domain in full (rest from reference TRBV7-9 and TRBJ2-2): DTGVSQNPRHKITKRGQNVTFRCDPISEHNRLYWYRQTLGQGPEFLTYFQNEAQLEKSRLLSDRFSAERPKGSFSTLEIQRTEQGDSAMYLCASTRRQSNTGELFFGEGSRLTVL.

V gene TRBV20-1 combines with J gene TRBJ2-1, with D possibly matching TRBD2 (5 bases). CDR1 is DFQATT, CDR2 SNEGSKA, per germline (reference sequence). This CDR3 spans 11 amino acids. V gave up 1 base and J gave up 9 bases, with 7 bases separating them. This CDR3 is CSARGGGEQFF. The DNA for the CDR3 is TGCAGTGCTAGAGGAGGAGGTGAGCAGTTCTTC.

V and J are TRBV18 and TRBJ2-5, with D tentatively TRBD1 (5 bases). The CDR3 totals 15 residues. V shed 5 bases and J shed 2 bases, with 15 bases lying between them. Germline lookup yields CDR1 KGHSH and CDR2 LQKENI. This CDR3 is CASSSRQHEQETQYF. The DNA for the CDR3 is TGTGCCAGCTCATCTAGACAGCATGAACAAGAGACCCAGTACTTC.

This chain's CDR3 is CSVEADRGNTEAFF. The CDR3 DNA reads as TGCAGCGTTGAAGCGGACAGGGGAAACACTGAAGCTTTCTTT. This chain links TRBV29-1 with TRBJ1-1, with 9 positions matching TRBD1. The CDR3 runs 14 residues. Germline V lookup: CDR1 SQVTM, CDR2 ANQGSEA. J was trimmed by 2 bases and V by 1 base; bases with no gene match: 2.

The genes are TRBV27 and TRBJ1-4; perhaps TRBD1 as D (5 bases). Germline assignment: CDR1 MNHEY and CDR2 SMNVEV (reference sequence). The CDR3 consists of 14 residues. Trimming removed 2 bases from V and 7 bases from J, with 11 bases in between. Here the CDR3 DNA reads TGTGCCAGCAGTTTACAGGGATCAGGTGAAAAACTGTTTTTT. This translates into CASSLQGSGEKLFF.

The chain's CDR3 is CASSPRQGSEAFF. The CDR3 coding sequence is TGTGCCAGCAGCCCTCGACAGGGGTCTGAAGCTTTCTTT. V usage is TRBV11-3 and J usage is TRBJ1-1; 8 nucleotides agree with TRBD1. V shed 5 bases and J 6 bases; nucleotides not matched to a gene: 5. This CDR3 region has 13 residues. CDR1 and CDR2 (germline): SGHNT, YENEEA.

This sequence joins TRBV19 and TRBJ2-3; D gene uncertain. This CDR3 region has 12 residues. Germline assignment: CDR1 LNHDA and CDR2 SQIVND (reference sequence). Trimming shortened V by 8 bases and J by 11 bases, and 17 bases separated the two germline ends. CDR3 in amino acids: CASEGGANEQYF. The CDR3, as DNA: TGTGCCAGTGAAGGTGGAGCTAATGAGCAGTATTTT.

The chain carries TRBV2 and TRBJ2-7; TRBD1 or TRBD2 may be the D gene (6 bases each). Germline V lookup: CDR1 SNHLY, CDR2 FYNNEI. Trimming removed 7 bases at V and 3 bases at J, with 16 bases between. The CDR3 is 14 amino acids. The CDR3 sequence is CASTLEGGLYEQYF. The CDR3 nucleotides read TGTGCCAGCACCCTAGAGGGGGGCCTCTACGAGCAGTACTTC.

The V and J genes are TRBV3-1 (or the pseudogene TRBV3-2) and TRBJ1-1; maybe TRBD1 (6 bases). The CDR3 contains 14 residues. The germline CDR1 and CDR2 sequences are LGHDT and YNNKEL (reference sequence). With 8 bases removed from V and 4 bases from J, the gap between germline ends came to 17 bases. The CDR3 protein is CASRPGTRGTEAFF. CDR3 DNA: TGTGCCAGCCGGCCCGGGACACGCGGCACTGAAGCTTTCTTT.

In its sample, this clone was seen once. The chain combines TRBV11-2 with TRBJ2-3; no clear D gene. CDR1 and CDR2 (germline): SGHAT, FQNNGV. The CDR3 runs 15 residues. The V gene lost 2 bases and the J gene lost 0 bases, with 9 bases spanning the gap. The CDR3 DNA is TGTGCCAGCAGCTTATCAGGCTCGAGCACAGATACGCAGTATTTT. Its translation: CASSLSGSSTDTQYF. The full variable domain, with the rest looked up from reference TRBV11-2 and TRBJ2-3, is EAGVAQSPRYKIIEKRQSVAFWCNPISGHATLYWYQQILGQGPKLLIQFQNNGVVDDSQLPKDRFSAERLKGVDSTLKIQPAKLEDSAVYLCASSLSGSSTDTQYFGPGTRLTVL.

This sequence joins TRBV7-9 and TRBJ2-7, with 8 nucleotides matching TRBD1. V gave up 5 bases and J gave up 6 bases; unmatched junction bases: 15. The CDR3 spans 16 residues. The germline CDR1 and CDR2 sequences are SEHNR and FQNEAQ (reference sequence). The CDR3 loop reads CASSPPVQGALREQYF. DNA of the CDR3: TGTGCCAGCAGCCCCCCCGTCCAGGGGGCATTGCGCGAGCAGTACTTC.

The chain joins TRBV2 to TRBJ1-1, with D uncertain. The CDR3 runs to 15 residues. V was shortened by 6 bases and J by 6 bases, with 20 bases between the two germline ends. The germline V gene has CDR1 SNHLY and CDR2 FYNNEI. CDR3 amino acids: CASRTPQMPNPEAFF. As DNA, the CDR3 is TGTGCCAGCAGAACGCCTCAGATGCCCAACCCTGAAGCTTTCTTT. Drawing the rest from reference TRBV2 and TRBJ1-1, the complete variable domain is EPEVTQTPSHQVTQMGQEVILRCVPISNHLYFYWYRQILGQKVEFLVSFYNNEISEKSEIFDDQFSVERPDGSNFTLKIRSTKLEDSAMYFCASRTPQMPNPEAFFGQGTRLTVV.